These 23 T cell receptor beta chains originate from one sample sequenced in a study of OX40 agonist ivuxolimab in advanced cancers. Sequenced by immunoSEQ multiplex PCR; TCRdb stores in-frame clones only, minus some. The sample records approximately 44,000 clones, 80% being singletons. The sample in question was CD4+ or CD8+ T cells sorted from blood, obtained in a trial of the OX40 agonist ivuxolimab. The receptor set was obtained from an adult with an advanced solid tumor such as melanoma, head and neck, liver or kidney cancer.

This clone was detected a few times. This sequence joins TRBV10-3 and TRBJ1-2, with D hard to call. Trimming stripped 10 bases from V and 0 bases from J, with 15 bases between. Germline-derived CDR1 and CDR2 are ENHRY and SYGVKD. The CDR3 has 14 amino acids. CDR3 DNA: TGTGCCACCGCCCCCGATTCAGCTAACTATGGCTACACCTTC. Its protein product is CATAPDSANYGYTF.

V and J are TRBV11-2 and TRBJ1-2, with D tentatively TRBD1 (5 bases). Trimming took 4 bases from V and 5 from J, leaving 14 bases between them. This CDR3 spans 14 amino acids. The V gene's germline CDR1 is SGHAT and CDR2 FQNNGV. DNA for the CDR3: TGTGCCAGCAGCTCGGCTGGGGGGAATTATGGCTACACCTTC. Its protein product is CASSSAGGNYGYTF.

The V gene is TRBV15, the J gene TRBJ2-3, with D perhaps TRBD1 (6 bases). Germline-derived CDR1 and CDR2 are LNHNV and YYDKDF (reference sequence). With 5 bases removed from V and 2 bases from J, the gap between germline ends came to 17 bases. The CDR3 runs 16 residues. The CDR3 bases are TGTGCCACCAGCGCCCTGGTAGCAGGGGACACAGATACGCAGTATTTT. Translation gives CATSALVAGDTDTQYF. Filled out from reference TRBV15 and TRBJ2-3, the complete variable domain reads DAMVIQNPRYQVTQFGKPVTLSCSQTLNHNVMYWYQQKSSQAPKLLFHYYDKDFNNEADTPDNFQSRRPNTSFCFLDIRSPGLGDTAMYLCATSALVAGDTDTQYFGPGTRLTVL.

The sample holds a few counts of this clone. Other DNA sequences in this sample translate to the same CDR3. The chain joins TRBV11-2 to TRBJ2-1, with D hard to call. Trimming left V 0 bases short and J 8 bases short, with 11 bases between. This CDR3 region has 14 residues. Germline loops: CDR1 SGHAT, CDR2 FQNNGV. The CDR3 here is CASSLDRIVDEQFF. The CDR3 bases are TGTGCCAGCAGCTTAGATAGAATAGTGGATGAGCAGTTCTTC.

J is TRBJ2-1 and V is TRBV6-4; the match to TRBD2 covers 8 bases. Germline V lookup: CDR1 MRHNA, CDR2 SNTAGT. Losses at the gene ends were 2 bases for V and 7 bases for J; bases not matched to a gene: 7. The CDR3 is 15 residues long. CDR3 bases: TGTGCCAGCAGTGACAAGCGGGAGCTATTAAATGAGCAGTTCTTC. Residues: CASSDKRELLNEQFF.

The chain joins TRBV20-1 to TRBJ2-1, with D unclear. There are 11 residues in the CDR3. Trimming removed 2 bases at V and 14 bases at J, with 13 bases between. CDR1 and CDR2 from the germline V gene are DFQATT and SNEGSKA (reference sequence). CDR3 amino acids: CSARPYNREFF. The CDR3 DNA sequence: TGCAGTGCTAGACCGTATAATCGTGAGTTCTTC.

This clone was seen a handful of times. The rearrangement links TRBV19 to TRBJ1-1, with D perhaps matching TRBD1 (5 bases). Germline CDR1 and CDR2: LNHDA and SQIVND (reference sequence). The CDR3 is 14 amino acids. V lost 6 bases to trimming and J lost 5 bases, with 16 bases between them. DNA of the CDR3: TGTGCCAGTAGGCGAGGGGTCGAGGTTACTGAAGCTTTCTTT. It encodes CASRRGVEVTEAFF.

The chain is built from TRBV7-6 and TRBJ1-6; no reliable D call. Per the germline V gene, CDR1 is SGHVS and CDR2 is FNYEAQ. The CDR3 has 17 residues. V lost 4 bases to trimming and J lost 9 bases, with 22 bases between them. The CDR3 bases are TGTGCCAGCAGCTCAGGCGGTTTGGTCCAAGGATTTTCACCCCTCCACTTT. This gives the protein CASSSGGLVQGFSPLHF.

This clone has a single count. The chain uses TRBV2 and TRBJ1-5, with a weak D call TRBD1 (5 bases). This CDR3 region has 13 residues. The germline V and J ends were trimmed by 6 bases and 4 bases, with 10 bases remaining between them. Germline CDR1 is SNHLY and CDR2 is FYNNEI. The CDR3 nucleotides read TGTGCCAGCAGGAAGACAGCTAATCAGCCCCAGCATTTT. Protein: CASRKTANQPQHF.

The chain couples TRBV27 to TRBJ2-3; 13 nucleotides agree with TRBD2. The CDR3 totals 18 residues. Trimming took 0 bases from V and 7 from J; bases not matched to a gene: 10. The germline gives CDR1 MNHEY, CDR2 SMNVEV (reference sequence). CDR3: CASSLSNNGLAGANTQYF. The CDR3 nucleotides read TGTGCCAGCAGTTTATCGAATAATGGACTAGCGGGAGCAAATACGCAGTATTTT.

This clone has a handful of counts. This chain uses TRBV7-2 with TRBJ1-1; D gene uncertain. The CDR3 runs to 14 residues. V gave up 1 base and J gave up 0 bases, with 6 bases separating them. Germline V lookup: CDR1 SGHTA, CDR2 FQGNSA. CDR3 residues: CASSLDRLNTEAFF. CDR3 bases: TGTGCCAGCAGCTTAGACAGATTGAACACTGAAGCTTTCTTT.

The gene calls are TRBV2 and TRBJ1-2; no clear D gene. The CDR3 totals 12 residues. V shed 3 bases and J shed 4 bases, with 6 bases lying between them. Germline V gives CDR1 SNHLY, CDR2 FYNNEI. In DNA, the CDR3 is TGTGCCAGCAGTGACCGAGGCTATGGCTACACCTTC. It encodes CASSDRGYGYTF. Filled out from reference TRBV2 and TRBJ1-2, the complete variable domain reads EPEVTQTPSHQVTQMGQEVILRCVPISNHLYFYWYRQILGQKVEFLVSFYNNEISEKSEIFDDQFSVERPDGSNFTLKIRSTKLEDSAMYFCASSDRGYGYTFGSGTRLTVV.

This clone was found once. The chain recombines TRBV28 with TRBJ2-1, with TRBD2 matching over 8 bases. This CDR3 is built from 15 residues. V shed 5 bases and J 9 bases; nucleotides not matched to a gene: 12. In germline, CDR1 is MDHEN, CDR2 SYDVKM. This CDR3 is CASSRSGRRSVEQFF. The DNA for the CDR3 is TGTGCCAGCAGTCGAAGCGGGAGACGGTCCGTTGAGCAGTTCTTC.

V gene TRBV28 combines with J gene TRBJ2-7; 13 bases are a match to TRBD2. The CDR3 loop spans 18 amino acids. Trimming at V came to 4 bases and at J to 9 bases, leaving 18 bases not matched to a gene. Germline CDR1 MDHEN, CDR2 SYDVKM. The CDR3 sequence is CASSSGTSGTSSPFGQYF. The CDR3 coding sequence is TGTGCCAGCAGTTCCGGGACTAGCGGGACCTCTTCCCCTTTCGGGCAGTACTTC. Supplemented by reference TRBV28 and TRBJ2-7, the full variable domain reads DVKVTQSSRYLVKRTGEKVFLECVQDMDHENMFWYRQDPGLGLRLIYFSYDVKMKEKGDIPEGYSVSREKKERFSLILESASTNQTSMYLCASSSGTSGTSSPFGQYFGPGTRLTVT.

The J gene is TRBJ2-7, the V gene TRBV19; 11 positions match TRBD2. J gave up 6 bases and V 5 bases, and 9 bases lay outside the gene matches. CDR1 is LNHDA and CDR2 is SQIVND in the germline V gene (reference sequence). This CDR3 spans 15 amino acids. CDR3 in amino acids: CASSWVTSGTREQYF. In DNA, the CDR3 is TGTGCCAGTAGTTGGGTGACTAGCGGGACCCGCGAGCAGTACTTC.

This clone was seen once. The chain employs TRBV28 and TRBJ2-5, with a weak D call TRBD1 (6 bases). V lost 7 bases and J 0 bases, leaving 6 bases between the germline ends. The CDR3 consists of 12 residues. Germline values: CDR1 MDHEN, CDR2 SYDVKM. The CDR3 DNA sequence: TGTGCCAGCAACAGGGACCAAGAGACCCAGTACTTC. Amino acids: CASNRDQETQYF.

This clone was recorded once. V usage is TRBV2 and J usage is TRBJ1-4, with D possibly being TRBD1 (6 bases). The germline gives CDR1 SNHLY, CDR2 FYNNEI. This CDR3 has 16 amino acids. V gave up 6 bases and J gave up 7 bases, with 21 bases separating them. The CDR3 region is CASSNPGERGGEKLFF. The CDR3 nucleotides read TGTGCCAGCAGCAACCCAGGGGAGCGGGGAGGTGAAAAACTGTTTTTT.

The DNA for the CDR3 is TGTGCCGCAGGCGGGAGAGCTAGCACAGATACGCAGTATTTT. The encoded protein is CAAGGRASTDTQYF. The chain carries TRBV28 and TRBJ2-3; 7 bases agree with TRBD2. The ends lost 11 bases at V and 0 bases at J; junction bases unmatched: 8. The CDR3 sequence is 14 residues long. Germline loops: CDR1 MDHEN, CDR2 SYDVKM.

The chain recombines TRBV4-3 with TRBJ1-1; no clear D gene. Germline assignment: CDR1 LGHNA and CDR2 YSLEER. CDR3 length equals 14 residues. Deletions cut 0 bases from V and 4 bases from J, with 9 bases between. The CDR3: CASSQDRASTEAFF. In DNA form, the CDR3 reads TGCGCCAGCAGCCAAGATCGTGCAAGCACTGAAGCTTTCTTT.

In its sample, this clone was seen a few times. CDR3 nucleotides: TGTGCCAGCGTTGGACAGGGCTTCGGCAATCAGCCCCAGCATTTT. Translated: CASVGQGFGNQPQHF. V gene TRBV6-1 combines with J gene TRBJ1-5, with 8 bases lining up with TRBD1. Germline CDR1 MNHNS, CDR2 SASEGT. The CDR3 runs 15 residues. V was pared by 8 bases and J by 2 bases, with 8 bases of the junction left unmatched.

V gene TRBV18 combines with J gene TRBJ2-1; no firm D call. Germline V lookup: CDR1 KGHSH, CDR2 LQKENI. The V and J ends lost 4 bases and 7 bases respectively, with 14 bases between them. This CDR3 comprises 14 residues. The CDR3 loop is CASSLLPGRNEQFF. The DNA for the CDR3 is TGTGCCAGCTCACTCCTCCCCGGCCGTAATGAGCAGTTCTTC.

The chain combines TRBV4-2 with TRBJ2-3; possible D gene TRBD2, 5 bases. V was cut by 0 bases and J by 0 bases, with 10 bases left in between. This CDR3 is built from 16 residues. Per germline, CDR1 LGHNA and CDR2 YNFKEQ. CDR3 nucleotides: TGTGCCAGCAGCCAAGAAGCGGCCCGTAGCACAGATACGCAGTATTTT. Protein product: CASSQEAARSTDTQYF.

The CDR3 protein is CAISEQGGSGNTIYF. For the CDR3, the DNA is TGTGCCATCAGTGAGCAAGGGGGATCTGGAAACACCATATATTTT. The V gene is TRBV10-3, the J gene TRBJ1-3; tentatively, D is TRBD1 (6 bases). V shed 2 bases and J shed 1 base, with 9 bases lying between them. CDR3 length equals 15 residues. The germline V gene encodes CDR1 ENHRY and CDR2 SYGVKD.